This T cell receptor (beta chain) was obtained from a study of T cell responses to AZD1222 COVID-19 vaccine. The assay was immunoSEQ multiplex PCR, and TCRdb's table has in-frame clones only and misses some. The data contain some 100,000 clones, approximately 90% of them singletons. Turning to this clone: Antigen unknown.

The germline gives CDR1 LGHDT, CDR2 YNNKEL (reference sequence). J lost 4 bases, V lost 5 bases, and 13 bases had no gene match. The length of the CDR3 is 16 residues. Findings of the study overall: Repertoire sampling occurred only after the peak T cell response. The span of vaccine-associated CD4 TCRs extended across spike, with dominance at 160-218 and 743-854. Donors, mostly white British, included more females; clonal diversity was possibly underestimated.

This TCR was recovered from an adult in good health. Sequenced here: peripheral blood, sampled on day 0 of AZD1222 vaccination. The J gene is TRBJ1-1, the V gene TRBV3-1 (or the pseudogene TRBV3-2), with 7 bases aligning to TRBD1. For the CDR3, the DNA is TGTGCCAGCAGCGGCCTTGGGACAGTGGTCATCACTGAAGCTTTCTTT. Translated, it gives CASSGLGTVVITEAFF.